This T cell receptor beta chain emerged from a study of early T cells in non-severe SARS-CoV-2 infection. At the level of the study: Sequenced material consisted of bulk RNA (from unsorted whole blood), and chains were unpaired.

The table lists this clonotype with many counts. Antigen: not known. Tagging with unique molecular identifiers was applied to individual cDNA molecules. TCRdb fed the 5' RACE reads into MiXCR, producing one record per CDR3 protein. The top ten clones hold approximately 6.6% of a sample with some 30,000 distinct CDR3 sequences, 4.5% to 7% of them seen once. The CDR3 is 12 residues long. Per the germline V gene, CDR1 is KGHSH and CDR2 is LQKENI. Losses at the gene ends were 6 bases for V and 3 bases for J; bases not matched to a gene: 2. General study points: Database matching using VDJdb favored anti-spike CD8 responses, with private and CD4 specificities left missing.

The clonotype comes from an adult who was a healthcare worker with PCR-confirmed SARS-CoV-2 infection or an uninfected control (not recorded which). The specimen sequenced was whole blood. This rearrangement joins TRBV18 to TRBJ2-7; 7 nucleotides line up with TRBD1. DNA of the CDR3: TGTGCCAGCTCCCGGGACAGCTACGAGCAGTACTTC. Protein: CASSRDSYEQYF.